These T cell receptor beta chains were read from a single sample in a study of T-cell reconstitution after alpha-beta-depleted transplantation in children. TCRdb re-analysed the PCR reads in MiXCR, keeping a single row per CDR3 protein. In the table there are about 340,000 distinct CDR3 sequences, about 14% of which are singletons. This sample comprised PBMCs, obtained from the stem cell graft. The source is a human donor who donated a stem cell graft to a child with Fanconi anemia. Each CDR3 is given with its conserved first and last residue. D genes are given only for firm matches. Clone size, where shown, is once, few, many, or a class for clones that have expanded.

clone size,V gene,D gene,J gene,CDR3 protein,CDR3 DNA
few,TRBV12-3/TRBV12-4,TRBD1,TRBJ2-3,CASSYRGLGDTQYF,TGTGCCAGCAGTTACAGGGGGCTGGGAGATACGCAGTATTTT
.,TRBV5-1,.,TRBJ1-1,CASSLEGRHDTEAFF,TGCGCCAGCAGCTTGGAGGGCAGGCACGACACTGAAGCTTTCTTT
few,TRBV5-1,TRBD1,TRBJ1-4,CASSSGTALEKLFF,TGCGCCAGCAGCTCCGGGACAGCATTGGAAAAACTGTTTTTT
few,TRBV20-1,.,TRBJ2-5,CSAIKQGPETQYF,TGCAGTGCTATAAAACAGGGTCCGGAGACCCAGTACTTC
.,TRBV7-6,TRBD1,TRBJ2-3,CASSLHQGQPDTQYF,TGTGCCAGCAGCTTACATCAGGGACAGCCAGATACGCAGTATTTT
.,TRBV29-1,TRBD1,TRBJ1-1,CSVRQGNTEAFF,TGCAGCGTAAGACAGGGGAACACTGAAGCTTTCTTT
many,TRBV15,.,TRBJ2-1,CATGAGEGGRNEQFF,TGTGCCACCGGGGCAGGCGAGGGGGGCAGGAATGAGCAGTTCTTC
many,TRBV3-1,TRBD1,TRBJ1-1,CASRPRGRSTEAFF,TGTGCCAGCAGGCCCAGGGGGCGGAGCACTGAAGCTTTCTTT
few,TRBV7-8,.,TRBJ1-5,CASSSSLYQPQHF,TGTGCCAGCAGCTCAAGCTTATATCAGCCCCAGCATTTT
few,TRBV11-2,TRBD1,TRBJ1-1,CASSLDRKNTEAFF,TGTGCCAGCAGCTTGGACAGGAAGAACACTGAAGCTTTCTTT
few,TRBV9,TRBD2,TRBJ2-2,CASSDSGGGTGELFF,TGTGCCAGCAGCGATAGCGGGGGAGGCACCGGGGAGCTGTTTTTT
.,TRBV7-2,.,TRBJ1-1,CASSLVGINTEAFF,TGTGCCAGCAGCTTAGTGGGGATTAACACTGAAGCTTTCTTT
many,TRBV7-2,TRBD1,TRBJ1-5,CASSLGQSNQPQHF,TGTGCCAGCAGCTTGGGACAGTCCAATCAGCCCCAGCATTTT
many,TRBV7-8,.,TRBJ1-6,CASSLAASSNSPLHF,TGTGCCAGCAGCTTAGCAGCATCGTCGAATTCACCCCTCCACTTT
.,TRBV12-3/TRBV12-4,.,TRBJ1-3,CASSPTGFDTIYF,TGTGCCAGCAGCCCGACAGGCTTCGACACCATATATTTT
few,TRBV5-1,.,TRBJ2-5,CASSLDGRIQETQYF,TGCGCCAGCAGCTTGGATGGTCGCATCCAAGAGACCCAGTACTTC
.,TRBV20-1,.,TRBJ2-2,CSARRGDAGELFF,TGCAGTGCTAGGAGGGGCGACGCCGGGGAGCTGTTTTTT
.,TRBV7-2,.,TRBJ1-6,CASSLRAREDSPLHF,TGTGCCAGCAGCCTCAGGGCCAGGGAGGATTCACCCCTCCACTTT
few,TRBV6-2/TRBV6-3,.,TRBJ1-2,CASSYRDVNGYTF,TGTGCCAGCAGTTACAGGGATGTGAATGGCTACACCTTC
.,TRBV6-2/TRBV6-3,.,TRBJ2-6,CASMHFGANVLTF,TGTGCCAGCATGCACTTTGGGGCCAACGTCCTGACTTTC
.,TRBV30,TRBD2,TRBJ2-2,CAWSVIPGGAGELFF,TGTGCCTGGAGTGTTATACCGGGGGGAGCCGGGGAGCTGTTTTTT
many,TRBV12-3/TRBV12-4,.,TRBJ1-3,CASSFDGISGNTIYF,TGTGCCAGCAGTTTTGATGGGATCTCTGGAAACACCATATATTTT
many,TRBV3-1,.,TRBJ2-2,CASSPGPGELFF,TGTGCCAGCAGCCCAGGACCCGGGGAGCTGTTTTTT
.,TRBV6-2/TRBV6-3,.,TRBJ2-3,CASGTQARDRTDTQYF,TGTGCCAGCGGGACCCAGGCAAGAGACCGCACAGATACGCAGTATTTT
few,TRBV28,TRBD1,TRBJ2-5,CASRQGTLETQYF,TGTGCCAGCCGACAGGGAACGTTGGAGACCCAGTACTTC
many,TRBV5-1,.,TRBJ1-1,CASSLAVLGDPEAFF,TGCGCCAGCAGCTTGGCAGTGTTGGGGGATCCTGAAGCTTTCTTT
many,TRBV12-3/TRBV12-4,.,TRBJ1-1,CASSFSRGAFF,TGTGCCAGCAGTTTTAGTAGGGGAGCTTTCTTT
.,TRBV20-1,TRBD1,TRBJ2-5,CSARQGALGETQYF,TGCAGTGCTAGACAGGGGGCCTTGGGTGAGACCCAGTACTTC
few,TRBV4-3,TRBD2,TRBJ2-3,CASSQETGGADTQYF,TGCGCCAGCAGCCAAGAGACGGGGGGGGCAGATACGCAGTATTTT
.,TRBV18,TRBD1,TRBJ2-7,CASSPTGEEQYF,TGTGCCAGCTCCCCGACAGGGGAAGAGCAGTACTTC
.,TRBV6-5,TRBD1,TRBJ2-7,CASSYRSGQGWYEQYF,TGTGCCAGCAGTTACAGGTCGGGACAGGGCTGGTACGAGCAGTACTTC
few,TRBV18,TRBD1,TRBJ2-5,CASSPGQGTETQYF,TGTGCCAGCTCACCGGGACAGGGGACAGAGACCCAGTACTTC
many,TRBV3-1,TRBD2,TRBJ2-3,CASGTGGRTDTQYF,TGTGCCAGCGGAACGGGGGGGCGGACAGATACGCAGTATTTT
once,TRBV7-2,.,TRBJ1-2,CASSLAPGVGGYTF,TGTGCCAGCAGCTTAGCGCCAGGGGTGGGTGGCTACACCTTC
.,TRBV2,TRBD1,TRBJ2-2,CASSPGTGLSGELFF,TGTGCCAGCAGTCCCGGGACAGGGTTGTCCGGGGAGCTGTTTTTT
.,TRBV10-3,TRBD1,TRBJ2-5,CAIRGTGNGETQYF,TGTGCCATCAGAGGGACAGGGAATGGGGAGACCCAGTACTTC
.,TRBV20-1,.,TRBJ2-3,CSAGTSTDTQYF,TGCAGTGCAGGGACTAGCACAGATACGCAGTATTTT
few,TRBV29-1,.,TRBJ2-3,CSLIATGPRYTQYF,TGCAGCCTTATCGCGACAGGACCCCGCTATACGCAGTATTTT
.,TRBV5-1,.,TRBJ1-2,CASSPGPPDYGYTF,TGCGCCAGCAGCCCAGGACCTCCCGATTATGGCTACACCTTC
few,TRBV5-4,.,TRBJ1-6,CASSLRGSDSSPLHF,TGTGCCAGCAGCTTGAGGGGATCAGATTCTTCACCCCTCCACTTT
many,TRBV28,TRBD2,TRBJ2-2,CASSLGGTNTGELFF,TGTGCCAGCAGTTTGGGAGGGACGAACACCGGGGAGCTGTTTTTT
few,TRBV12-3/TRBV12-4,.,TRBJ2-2,CASSETGSATGELFF,TGTGCCAGCAGTGAAACAGGGTCGGCCACCGGGGAGCTGTTTTTT
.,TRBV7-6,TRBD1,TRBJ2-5,CASSKSQGVQETQYF,TGTGCCAGCAGCAAGTCCCAGGGGGTTCAAGAGACCCAGTACTTC
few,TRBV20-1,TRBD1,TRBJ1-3,CSAHSTGTGSGNTIYF,TGCAGTGCCCACTCAACCGGGACAGGGTCTGGAAACACCATATATTTT
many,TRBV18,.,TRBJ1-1,CASDPGGSGTEAFF,TGTGCCAGCGACCCGGGGGGCAGCGGCACTGAAGCTTTCTTT
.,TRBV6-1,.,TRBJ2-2,CASRRQGMGTGELFF,TGTGCCAGCAGACGTCAGGGAATGGGAACCGGGGAGCTGTTTTTT
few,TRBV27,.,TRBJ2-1,CASTRTRLVLNEQFF,TGTGCCAGCACCAGGACGCGGTTGGTCCTCAATGAGCAGTTCTTC
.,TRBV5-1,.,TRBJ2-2,CASSLVPPGELFF,TGCGCCAGCAGCTTGGTTCCCCCCGGGGAGCTGTTTTTT
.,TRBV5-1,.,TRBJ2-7,CASSPTLGTYEQYF,TGCGCCAGCAGCCCCACCTTGGGGACCTACGAGCAGTACTTC
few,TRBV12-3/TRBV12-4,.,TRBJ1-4,CASRQGTGEKLFF,TGTGCCAGCCGCCAGGGGACTGGTGAAAAACTGTTTTTT
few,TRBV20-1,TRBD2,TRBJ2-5,CSAISGGETQYF,TGCAGTGCTATAAGCGGGGGGGAGACCCAGTACTTC
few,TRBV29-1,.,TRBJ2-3,CSVATDSSTDTQYF,TGCAGCGTTGCAACGGACTCTAGCACAGATACGCAGTATTTT
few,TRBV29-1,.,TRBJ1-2,CSVEDFGGGLLNYGYTF,TGCAGCGTTGAAGATTTCGGCGGGGGGCTCCTTAACTATGGCTACACCTTC
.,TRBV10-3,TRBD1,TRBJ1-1,CAISPWLRDRVRNTEAFF,TGTGCCATCAGTCCTTGGCTCCGGGACAGGGTGAGGAACACTGAAGCTTTCTTT
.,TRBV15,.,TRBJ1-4,CATSRMGNEEKLFF,TGTGCCACCAGCAGAATGGGGAACGAGGAAAAACTGTTTTTT